One T cell receptor beta chain is described in this entry. What it recognizes is unknown. This specimen comes from a study of cytomegalovirus exposure and HLA in healthy donors. Regarding the study as a whole: Usually a TCR sequence was rare, but some public TCRs were found in many donors.

This CDR3 has 15 amino acids. Trimming cost V 0 bases and J 7 bases, with 14 bases left between them. The V gene's germline CDR1 is SGDLS and CDR2 YYNGEE. PCR was performed using 60 Vbeta and 13 Jbeta primers. TCRdb keeps only in-frame clones here, not all; method: immunoSEQ multiplex PCR. The profile shows about 130,000 clones, 83% of them singletons. The rearrangement uses TRBV9 and TRBJ2-1; a possible D gene is TRBD2 (6 bases). Sequencing used PBMCs. The source is a girl between 2 and 10 years old in good health and CMV-seronegative. The CDR3 is CASSVGRVGGNEQFF. In DNA form, the CDR3 reads TGTGCCAGCAGCGTAGGGAGGGTTGGGGGAAATGAGCAGTTCTTC.